The 5 T cell receptor beta chains given below trace back to one sample, sequenced in a study of monozygotic twins with inflammatory bowel disease. No DNA is given; TCRdb re-called the 5' RACE reads and lists each CDR3 protein once. This sample's table has tens of thousands of distinct CDR3 sequences. Sequenced material: blood. All receptors come from a human donor with ulcerative colitis or Crohn's disease, or a healthy co-twin of an affected twin (not recorded which).

The V gene is TRBV20-1, the J gene TRBJ1-1; absent DNA, TCRdb's TRBD1 call cannot be checked. Germline V gene lookup returns CDR1 DFQATT and CDR2 SNEGSKA (reference sequence). The CDR3 sequence is 12 residues long. The chain's CDR3 is CSAVTGGSEAFF.

The chain employs TRBV11-2 and TRBJ2-7. The CDR3 is made up of 13 amino acids. CDR1 is SGHAT and CDR2 is FQNNGV in the germline V gene. CDR3 sequence reads: CASSLESSNEQYF.

The rearrangement joins TRBV7-2 to TRBJ2-5; TCRdb calls TRBD2, which cannot be checked without DNA. Germline CDR1 SGHTA, CDR2 FQGNSA. The CDR3 has 14 amino acids. Here the CDR3 reads CASSSTREAATQYF.

The CDR3 region is CASTKQASSYEQYF. The rearrangement joins TRBV5-1 to TRBJ2-7; lacking DNA, the TRBD1 call made by TCRdb goes unchecked. This CDR3 contains 14 residues. The germline CDR1 and CDR2 sequences are SGHRS and YFSETQ.

The chain is built from TRBV5-4 and TRBJ2-3; without DNA, the TCRdb call of TRBD1 cannot be checked. This CDR3 is 15 amino acids long. CDR1 is SGHNT, CDR2 YYREEE, per germline (reference sequence). The CDR3 is CASSLSGGAMDTQYF. Full variable domain (outside the CDR3, taken from reference TRBV5-4 and TRBJ2-3): ETGVTQSPTHLIKTRGQQVTLRCSSQSGHNTVSWYQQALGQGPQFIFQYYREEENGRGNFPPRFSGLQFPNYSSELNVNALELDDSALYLCASSLSGGAMDTQYFGPGTRLTVL.